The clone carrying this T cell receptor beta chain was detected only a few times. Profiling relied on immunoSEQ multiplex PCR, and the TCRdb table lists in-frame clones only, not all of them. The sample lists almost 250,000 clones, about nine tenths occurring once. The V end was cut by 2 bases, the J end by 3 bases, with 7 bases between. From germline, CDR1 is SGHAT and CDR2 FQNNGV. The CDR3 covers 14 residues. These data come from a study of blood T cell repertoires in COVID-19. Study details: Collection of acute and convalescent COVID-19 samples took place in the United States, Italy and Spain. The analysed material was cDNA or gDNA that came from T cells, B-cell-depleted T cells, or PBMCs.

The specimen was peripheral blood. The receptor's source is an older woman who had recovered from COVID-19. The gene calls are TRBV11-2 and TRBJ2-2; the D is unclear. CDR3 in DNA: TGTGCCAGCAGCTTACGGAGAGACACCGGGGAGCTGTTTTTT. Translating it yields CASSLRRDTGELFF.